One and the same sample provided the 5 T cell receptor beta chains below, sequenced in a study of monozygotic twins with inflammatory bowel disease. TCRdb reprocessed the 5' RACE reads and reports one entry per CDR3 protein, with no DNA. The sample data list around 410,000 distinct CDR3 sequences. Sequenced sample: blood. These receptors came from a human donor with ulcerative colitis or Crohn's disease, or a healthy co-twin of an affected twin (not recorded which).

CDR3 sequence: CASSEKGSGNTIYF. This chain connects TRBV25-1 to TRBJ1-3. The CDR3 totals 14 residues. Germline V gene sequence: CDR1 MGHDK, CDR2 SYGVNS.

The chain employs TRBV6-5 and TRBJ2-7. From germline, CDR1 is MNHEY and CDR2 SVGAGI. The CDR3 is 16 residues long. The CDR3 here is CASSYSRGQGTYEQYF.

The chain recombines TRBV5-1 with TRBJ2-7; as DNA is missing, the TRBD1 call by TCRdb cannot be tested. CDR1 and CDR2 from the germline V gene are SGHRS and YFSETQ. The CDR3 has 14 residues. CDR3 in amino acids: CASSPADGGYEQYF.

The rearrangement links TRBV7-6 to TRBJ2-7. Germline CDR1 and CDR2: SGHVS and FNYEAQ. This CDR3 has 13 residues. CDR3 protein: CASRPDPTYEQYF.

The gene calls are TRBV20-1 and TRBJ2-7; as DNA is missing, the TRBD1 call by TCRdb cannot be tested. This CDR3 spans 15 amino acids. Germline CDR1 and CDR2: DFQATT and SNEGSKA (reference sequence). CDR3 loop: CSARALRDSIYEQYF.